This T cell receptor (beta chain) was sequenced during a study of T cell responses to AZD1222 COVID-19 vaccine. Background on the study: The analysis combined second doses at about 4 or about 12 weeks. Overall study findings and caveats: Sampling captured repertoires only after the peak T cell response.

Germline V gene sequence: CDR1 LGHDT, CDR2 YNNKEL (reference sequence). V shed 0 bases and J shed 9 bases, with 12 bases lying between them. The CDR3 totals 14 residues. As to this clone: Antigen unknown.

Libraries were prepared by immunoSEQ multiplex PCR; TCRdb keeps only in-frame clonotypes and omits some of them. In the table there are more than 35,000 clones, 83% of which are singletons. The sample in question was peripheral blood, obtained on day 0 of AZD1222 vaccination. The sequence derives from an adult in good health. The rearrangement joins TRBV3-1 (or the pseudogene TRBV3-2) to TRBJ1-3; no reliable D call. CDR3: CASSQDESPSTIYF. The CDR3 coding sequence is TGTGCCAGCAGCCAAGACGAATCCCCCAGCACCATATATTTT.